This record covers a single TCR beta chain. The data belong to a study of blood T cell repertoires in COVID-19. The wider study: There were acute and convalescent COVID-19 samples, and they came from the United States, Italy and Spain. Sources were T cells, B-cell-depleted T cells, or PBMCs; the material itself was cDNA or gDNA.

Using immunoSEQ multiplex PCR, the repertoire was profiled, and TCRdb retains in-frame clones only, with some absent. The data contain around 45,000 clones, over 80% of them singletons. V gave up 2 bases and J gave up 4 bases, with 9 bases separating them. The CDR3 is 13 amino acids. The germline CDR1 and CDR2 sequences are WNHNN and SYGVQD (reference sequence). The specimen sequenced was peripheral blood. The TCR originated in a man in his 60s with active COVID-19. The V call is TRBV10-1, the J call TRBJ2-7; D is unresolved. CDR3 sequence reads: CASSEASIYEQYF. CDR3 sequence (DNA): TGCGCCAGCAGTGAGGCGTCTATATACGAGCAGTACTTC.